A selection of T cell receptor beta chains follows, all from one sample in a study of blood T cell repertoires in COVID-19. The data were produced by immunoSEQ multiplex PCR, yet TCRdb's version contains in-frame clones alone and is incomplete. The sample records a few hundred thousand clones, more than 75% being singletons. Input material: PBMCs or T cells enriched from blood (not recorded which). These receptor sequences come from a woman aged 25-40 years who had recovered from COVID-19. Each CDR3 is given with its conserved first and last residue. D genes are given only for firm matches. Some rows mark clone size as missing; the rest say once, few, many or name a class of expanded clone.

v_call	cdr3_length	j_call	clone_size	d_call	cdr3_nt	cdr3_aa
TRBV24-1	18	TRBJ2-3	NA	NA	TGTGCCACCAGTGAGGGCGACGGGGGGCCCGCTAATTTCGTTACGCAGTATTTT	CATSEGDGGPANFVTQYF
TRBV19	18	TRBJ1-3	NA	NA	TGTGCCAGTAGTATATCTTCCCTTCGACACCTCTCTGGAAACACCATATATTTT	CASSISSLRHLSGNTIYF
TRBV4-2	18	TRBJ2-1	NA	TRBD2	TGTGCCAGCAGTCAAAGAAGGCTGGCGGGGGGTGAGATCAATGAGCAGTTCTTC	CASSQRRLAGGEINEQFF
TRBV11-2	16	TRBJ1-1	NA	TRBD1	TGTGCCAGCAGCTTAGACGGGTGGAGGGGGCCCACTGAAGCTTTCTTT	CASSLDGWRGPTEAFF
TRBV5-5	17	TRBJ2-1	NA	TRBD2	TGTGCCAGCAGCTTGGATCGACTGGGACTAGCGGAGAATGAGCAGTTCTTC	CASSLDRLGLAENEQFF
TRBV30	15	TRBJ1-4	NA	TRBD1	TGTGCCTGGAGTACAAGGACAGGCCAAAATGAAAAACTGTTTTTT	CAWSTRTGQNEKLFF
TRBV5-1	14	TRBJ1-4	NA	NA	TGCGCCACTGGGGATGGGACTGTTCCGGAAAAACTGTTTTTT	CATGDGTVPEKLFF
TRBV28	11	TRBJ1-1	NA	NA	TGTGCCAGCATCCAGAACACTGAAGCTTTCTTT	CASIQNTEAFF
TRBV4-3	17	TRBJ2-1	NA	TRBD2	TGCGCCAGCAGCCAAGGGCCACCGGGACTAGCGTTCAATGAGCAGTTCTTC	CASSQGPPGLAFNEQFF
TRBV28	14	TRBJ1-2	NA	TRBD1	TGTGCCAGCATTTCAGGGGGGACTAACTATGGCTACACCTTC	CASISGGTNYGYTF
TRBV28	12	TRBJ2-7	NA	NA	TGTGCCAGCAGTTACACAGCCTACGAGCAGTACTTC	CASSYTAYEQYF
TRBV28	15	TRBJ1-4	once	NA	TGTGCCATCCCGGGGCCGGGGAGGACTAATGAAAAACTGTTTTTT	CAIPGPGRTNEKLFF
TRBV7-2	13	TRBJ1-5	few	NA	TGTGCCAGCAGCTTACGTGGCAATCAGCCCCAGCATTTT	CASSLRGNQPQHF
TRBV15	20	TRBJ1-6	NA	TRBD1	TGTGCCACCAGCAGCAGAAGACCGGGACAGATTTTTTTTGCGGGTTCACCCCTCCACTTT	CATSSRRPGQIFFAGSPLHF
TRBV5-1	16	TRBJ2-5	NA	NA	TGCGCCAGCAGCCTGGGGTCAAGTGCCACGAGAGAGACCCAGTACTTC	CASSLGSSATRETQYF
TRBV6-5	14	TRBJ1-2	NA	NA	TGTGCCAGCAGTTACTTCGGGACTTCCTATGGCTACACCTTC	CASSYFGTSYGYTF
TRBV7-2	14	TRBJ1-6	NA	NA	TGTGCCAGCAGCCCAGGCTCCTATAATTCACCCCTCCACTTT	CASSPGSYNSPLHF
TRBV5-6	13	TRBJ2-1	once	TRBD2	TGTGCCAGCAGCTTGGCCGCGGGGGATGAGCAGTTCTTC	CASSLAAGDEQFF
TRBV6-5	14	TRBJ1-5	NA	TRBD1	TGTGCCAGCAGTACCTCAGGGGGTAGTCAGCCCCAGCATTTT	CASSTSGGSQPQHF